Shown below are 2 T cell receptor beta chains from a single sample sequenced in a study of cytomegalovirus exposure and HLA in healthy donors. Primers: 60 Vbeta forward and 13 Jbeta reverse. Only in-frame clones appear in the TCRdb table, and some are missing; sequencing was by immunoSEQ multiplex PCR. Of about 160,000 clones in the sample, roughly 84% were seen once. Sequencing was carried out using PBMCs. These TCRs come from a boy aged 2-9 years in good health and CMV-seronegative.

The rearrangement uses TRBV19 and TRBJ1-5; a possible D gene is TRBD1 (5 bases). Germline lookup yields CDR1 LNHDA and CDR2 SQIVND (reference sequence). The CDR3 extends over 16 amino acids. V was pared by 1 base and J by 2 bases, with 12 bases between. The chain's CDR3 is CASSIVVQGRNQPQHF. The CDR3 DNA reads TGTGCCAGTAGTATAGTGGTTCAGGGTCGCAATCAGCCCCAGCATTTT.

The CDR3 loop is CASSIWGTATDTQYF. As DNA, the CDR3 is TGTGCCAGTAGTATTTGGGGGACAGCCACAGATACGCAGTATTTT. The rearrangement joins TRBV19 to TRBJ2-3; 7 nucleotides agree with TRBD1. The CDR3 totals 15 residues. Germline V gene sequence: CDR1 LNHDA, CDR2 SQIVND (reference sequence). The V and J ends lost 3 bases and 2 bases, in that order; junction bases with no gene match: 5.